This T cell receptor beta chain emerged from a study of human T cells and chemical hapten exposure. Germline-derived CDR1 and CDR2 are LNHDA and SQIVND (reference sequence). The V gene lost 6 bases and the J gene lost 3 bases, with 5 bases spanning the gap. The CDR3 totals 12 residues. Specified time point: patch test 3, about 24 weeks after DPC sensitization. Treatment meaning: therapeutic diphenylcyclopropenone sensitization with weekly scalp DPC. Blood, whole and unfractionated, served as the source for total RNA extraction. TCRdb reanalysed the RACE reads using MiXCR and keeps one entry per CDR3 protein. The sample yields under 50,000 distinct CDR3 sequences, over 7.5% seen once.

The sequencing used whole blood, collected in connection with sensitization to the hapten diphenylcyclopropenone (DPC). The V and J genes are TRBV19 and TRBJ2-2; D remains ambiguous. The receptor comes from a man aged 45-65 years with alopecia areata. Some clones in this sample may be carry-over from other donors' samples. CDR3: CASRVHTGELFF. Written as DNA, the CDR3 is TGTGCCAGTAGGGTCCACACCGGGGAGCTGTTTTTT.